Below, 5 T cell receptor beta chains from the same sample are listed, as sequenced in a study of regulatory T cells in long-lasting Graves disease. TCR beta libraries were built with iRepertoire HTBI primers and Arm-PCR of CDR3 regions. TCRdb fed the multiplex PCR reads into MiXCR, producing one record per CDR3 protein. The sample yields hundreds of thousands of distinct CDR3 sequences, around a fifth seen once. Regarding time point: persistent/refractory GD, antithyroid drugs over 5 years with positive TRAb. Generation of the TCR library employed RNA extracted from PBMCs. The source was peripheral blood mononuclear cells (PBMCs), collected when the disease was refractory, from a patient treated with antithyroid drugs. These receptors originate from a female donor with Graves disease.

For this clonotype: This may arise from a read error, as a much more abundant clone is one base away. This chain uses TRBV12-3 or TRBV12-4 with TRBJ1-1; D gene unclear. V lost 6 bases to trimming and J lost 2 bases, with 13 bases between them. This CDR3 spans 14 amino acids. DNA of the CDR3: TGTGCCAGCAGCTTTGGGAGTGTAAACACTGAAGCTTTCTTT. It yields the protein CASSFGSVNTEAFF.

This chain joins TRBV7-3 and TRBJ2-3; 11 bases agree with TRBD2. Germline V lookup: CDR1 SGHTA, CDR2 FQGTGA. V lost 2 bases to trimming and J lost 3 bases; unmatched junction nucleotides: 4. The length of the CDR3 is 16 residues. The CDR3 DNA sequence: TGTGCCAGCAGCTTAGAACTAGCGGGGGTAACAGATACGCAGTATTTT. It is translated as CASSLELAGVTDTQYF.

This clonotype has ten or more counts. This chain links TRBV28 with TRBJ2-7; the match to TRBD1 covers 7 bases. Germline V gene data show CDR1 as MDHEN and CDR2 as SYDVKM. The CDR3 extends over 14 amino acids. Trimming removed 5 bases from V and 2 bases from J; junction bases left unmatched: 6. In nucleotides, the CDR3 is TGTGCCAGCAGTCACCTACAGGGGACCTACGAGCAGTACTTC. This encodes CASSHLQGTYEQYF.

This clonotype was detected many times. Here the CDR3 reads CSATDRGETQYF. For the CDR3, the DNA is TGCAGTGCTACGGACAGGGGGGAGACCCAGTACTTC. This chain uses TRBV20-1 with TRBJ2-5; 10 bases are shared with TRBD1. Germline V gene data show CDR1 as DFQATT and CDR2 as SNEGSKA (reference sequence). V lost 4 bases, J lost 5 bases, and 1 base stayed unmatched. The CDR3 has 12 amino acids.

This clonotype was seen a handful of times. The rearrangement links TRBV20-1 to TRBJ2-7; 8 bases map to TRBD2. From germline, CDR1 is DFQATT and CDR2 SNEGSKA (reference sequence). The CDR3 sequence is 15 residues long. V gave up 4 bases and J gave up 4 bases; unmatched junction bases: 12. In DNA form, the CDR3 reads TGCAGTGCTACACCCCCGGCGGGAGGTCTATACGAGCAGTACTTC. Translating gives CSATPPAGGLYEQYF.